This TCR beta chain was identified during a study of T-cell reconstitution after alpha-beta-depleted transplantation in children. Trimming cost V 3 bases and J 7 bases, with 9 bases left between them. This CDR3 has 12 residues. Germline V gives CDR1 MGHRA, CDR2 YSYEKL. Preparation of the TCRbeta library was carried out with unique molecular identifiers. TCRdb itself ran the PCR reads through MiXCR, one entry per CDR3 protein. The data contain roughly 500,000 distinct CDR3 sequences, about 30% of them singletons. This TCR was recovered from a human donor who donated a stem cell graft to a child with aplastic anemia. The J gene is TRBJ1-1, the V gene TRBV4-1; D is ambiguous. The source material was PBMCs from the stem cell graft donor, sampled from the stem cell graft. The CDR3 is CASSQGWSEAFF. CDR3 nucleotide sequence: TGCGCCAGCAGCCAGGGCTGGAGTGAAGCTTTCTTT.